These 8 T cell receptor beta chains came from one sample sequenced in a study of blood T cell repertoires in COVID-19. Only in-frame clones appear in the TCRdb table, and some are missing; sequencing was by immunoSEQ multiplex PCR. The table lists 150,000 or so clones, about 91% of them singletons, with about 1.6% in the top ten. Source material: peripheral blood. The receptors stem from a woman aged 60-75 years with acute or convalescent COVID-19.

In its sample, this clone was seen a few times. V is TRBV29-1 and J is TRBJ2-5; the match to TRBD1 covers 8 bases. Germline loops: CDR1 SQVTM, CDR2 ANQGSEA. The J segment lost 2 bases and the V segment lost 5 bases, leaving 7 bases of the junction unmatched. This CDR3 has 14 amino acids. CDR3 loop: CSVKPTGGQETQYF. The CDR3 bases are TGCAGCGTTAAGCCTACAGGGGGACAAGAGACCCAGTACTTC.

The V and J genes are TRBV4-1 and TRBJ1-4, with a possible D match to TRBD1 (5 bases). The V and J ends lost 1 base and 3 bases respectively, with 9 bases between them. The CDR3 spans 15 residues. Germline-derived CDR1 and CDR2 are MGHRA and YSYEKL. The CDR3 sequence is CASSQGGGSNEKLFF. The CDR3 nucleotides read TGCGCCAGCAGCCAAGGTGGGGGGTCTAATGAAAAACTGTTTTTT.

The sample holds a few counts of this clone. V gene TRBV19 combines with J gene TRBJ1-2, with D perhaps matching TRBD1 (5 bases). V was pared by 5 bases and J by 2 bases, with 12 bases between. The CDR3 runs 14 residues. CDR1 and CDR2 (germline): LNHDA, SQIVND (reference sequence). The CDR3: CASSAGQFNYGYTF. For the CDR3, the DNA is TGTGCCAGTAGTGCCGGACAATTCAACTATGGCTACACCTTC.

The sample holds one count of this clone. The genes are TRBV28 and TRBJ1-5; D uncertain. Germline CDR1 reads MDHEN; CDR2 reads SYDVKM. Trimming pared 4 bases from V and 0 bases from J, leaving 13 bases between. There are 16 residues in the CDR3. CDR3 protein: CASSSPSEYSNQPQHF. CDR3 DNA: TGTGCCAGCAGTTCCCCATCCGAGTATAGCAATCAGCCCCAGCATTTT.

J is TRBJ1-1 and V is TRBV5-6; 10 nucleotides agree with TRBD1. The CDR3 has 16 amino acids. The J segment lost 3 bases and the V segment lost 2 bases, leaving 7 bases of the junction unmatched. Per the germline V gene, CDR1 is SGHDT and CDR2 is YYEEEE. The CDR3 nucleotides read TGTGCCAGCAGCTTTGGGACAGGGGCGCCGGACACTGAAGCTTTCTTT. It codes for CASSFGTGAPDTEAFF. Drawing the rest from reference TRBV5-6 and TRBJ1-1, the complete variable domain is DAGVTQSPTHLIKTRGQQVTLRCSPKSGHDTVSWYQQALGQGPQFIFQYYEEEERQRGNFPDRFSGHQFPNYSSELNVNALLLGDSALYLCASSFGTGAPDTEAFFGQGTRLTVV.

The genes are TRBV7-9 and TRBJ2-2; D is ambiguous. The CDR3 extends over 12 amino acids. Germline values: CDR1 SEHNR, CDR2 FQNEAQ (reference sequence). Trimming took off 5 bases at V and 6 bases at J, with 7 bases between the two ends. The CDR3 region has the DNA TGTGCCAGCAGCCCCCTTCCCGGGGAGCTGTTTTTT. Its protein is CASSPLPGELFF.

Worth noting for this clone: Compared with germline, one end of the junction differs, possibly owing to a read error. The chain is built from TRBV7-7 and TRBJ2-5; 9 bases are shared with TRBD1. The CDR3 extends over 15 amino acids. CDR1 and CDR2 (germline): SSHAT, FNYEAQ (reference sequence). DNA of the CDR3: TGTGCTAGCAGCTCAGACAGGGGGATTGGGGAGACCCAGTACTTC. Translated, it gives CASSSDRGIGETQYF.

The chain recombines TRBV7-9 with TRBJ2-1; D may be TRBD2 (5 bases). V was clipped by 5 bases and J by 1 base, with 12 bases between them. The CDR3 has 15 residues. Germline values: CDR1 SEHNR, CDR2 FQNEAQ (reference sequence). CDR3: CASSPRTLSYNEQFF. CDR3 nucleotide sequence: TGTGCCAGCAGCCCCCGGACTCTTTCCTACAATGAGCAGTTCTTC.